The 21 T cell receptor beta chains below were found in one sample sequenced in a study of shared clonotypes between healthy human individuals. Assay used: immunoSEQ multiplex PCR; TCRdb lists only in-frame clones, some missing. The data contain 330,000 or so clones, approximately 79% of them singletons. The source material was memory CD4+ T cells sorted from blood. Documented subset: CD45RA-negative fraction. These receptors originate from a man aged 25-40 years in good health.

The chain joins TRBV11-2 to TRBJ2-3; D is ambiguous. This CDR3 spans 15 amino acids. In germline, CDR1 is SGHAT, CDR2 FQNNGV. Trimming left V 1 base short and J 6 bases short, with 14 bases between. The CDR3 DNA reads TGTGCCAGCAGCTTAGGCGGAAACGCCGGGGATACGCAGTATTTT. It is translated as CASSLGGNAGDTQYF.

This clone was found once. The chain recombines TRBV11-2 with TRBJ2-5, with 8 bases lining up with TRBD1. The germline V gene has CDR1 SGHAT and CDR2 FQNNGV. V lost 5 bases, J lost 4 bases, and 18 bases stayed unmatched. This CDR3 has 18 residues. CDR3 coding DNA: TGTGCCAGCAGCCCAAATTCCCCCAGCCGGGGACAGGCAGAGACCCAGTACTTC. It is translated as CASSPNSPSRGQAETQYF.

This clone was recorded at least ten times. The chain joins TRBV19 to TRBJ2-5; D is unclear. In germline, CDR1 is LNHDA, CDR2 SQIVND (reference sequence). The V end was cut by 10 bases, the J end by 2 bases, with 8 bases between. The CDR3 consists of 11 residues. Here the CDR3 DNA reads TGTGCCACTGAACAACAAGAGACCCAGTACTTC. Translating it yields CATEQQETQYF.

This clone showed up just once. The rearrangement uses TRBV19 and TRBJ2-7, with a tentative D call TRBD1 (6 bases). Germline V gene data show CDR1 as LNHDA and CDR2 as SQIVND (reference sequence). Trimming shortened V by 1 base and J by 0 bases, and 13 bases separated the two germline ends. The CDR3 is 16 residues long. CDR3 residues: CASSIVARGISYEQYF. DNA of the CDR3: TGTGCCAGTAGTATAGTAGCCAGGGGAATCTCCTACGAGCAGTACTTC.

The J gene is TRBJ1-1, the V gene TRBV27, with no clear D. The CDR3 consists of 14 residues. Germline-derived CDR1 and CDR2 are MNHEY and SMNVEV (reference sequence). V was shortened by 1 base and J by 6 bases, with 12 bases between the two germline ends. The CDR3 coding sequence is TGTGCCAGCAGTTTATTGAGGGATTCGGCTGAAGCTTTCTTT. Protein: CASSLLRDSAEAFF.

This chain connects TRBV2 to TRBJ2-3, with D possibly matching TRBD2 (6 bases). The V end was cut by 6 bases, the J end by 3 bases, with 10 bases between. This CDR3 is 13 amino acids long. Germline CDR1 is SNHLY and CDR2 is FYNNEI. The CDR3 region is CASRARGTDTQYF. The CDR3 nucleotides read TGTGCCAGCAGAGCTCGGGGGACAGATACGCAGTATTTT.

The chain employs TRBV28 and TRBJ1-4, with TRBD1 as a possible D gene (6 bases). The V gene's germline CDR1 is MDHEN and CDR2 SYDVKM. The length of the CDR3 is 18 residues. V shed 1 base and J shed 4 bases, with 19 bases lying between them. As DNA, the CDR3 is TGTGCCAGCAGTTTATTTATCATCCGACAGGCCCGTAATGAAAAACTGTTTTTT. Its protein is CASSLFIIRQARNEKLFF.

The chain links TRBV4-2 to TRBJ1-5; D gene ambiguous. This CDR3 spans 13 amino acids. CDR1 is LGHNA, CDR2 YNFKEQ, per germline. Trimming removed 5 bases from V and 5 bases from J, with 10 bases in between. CDR3 region: CASSLGSDQPQHF. The CDR3 DNA follows: TGTGCCAGCAGCTTAGGGTCCGATCAGCCCCAGCATTTT.

DNA for the CDR3: TGTGCCAGCAGTATTCCTACAGGGGGTGACACTGAAGCTTTCTTT. It is translated as CASSIPTGGDTEAFF. J is TRBJ1-1 and V is TRBV28; 8 bases match TRBD1. This CDR3 spans 15 amino acids. The germline CDR1 and CDR2 sequences are MDHEN and SYDVKM. V dropped 5 bases and J dropped 3; count of bases not matched to a gene: 8.

This chain uses TRBV5-1 with TRBJ2-1; weak D call: TRBD1 (5 bases). Trimming removed 3 bases at V and 8 bases at J, with 12 bases between. The CDR3 is made up of 13 amino acids. CDR1 SGHRS and CDR2 YFSETQ come from the germline V gene. The CDR3 coding sequence is TGCGCCAGCAGCTCCCCAGGGTCCCATGAGCAGTTCTTC. It encodes CASSSPGSHEQFF.

This clone has more than one count but fewer than ten. The rearrangement links TRBV28 to TRBJ2-3, with 10 bases identical to TRBD1. CDR1 MDHEN and CDR2 SYDVKM come from the germline V gene. The ends lost 5 bases at V and 3 bases at J; junction bases unmatched: 8. There are 16 residues in the CDR3. CDR3 region: CASSPRQGAGTDTQYF. CDR3 coding DNA: TGTGCCAGCAGTCCACGACAGGGGGCGGGTACAGATACGCAGTATTTT.

This clone occurred a few times. This chain uses TRBV5-1 with TRBJ2-7; D gene uncertain. Germline V CDR1 and CDR2: SGHRS, YFSETQ. This CDR3 has 14 amino acids. The V and J ends lost 1 base and 7 bases respectively, with 15 bases between them. In DNA form, the CDR3 reads TGCGCCAGCAGCTTGATGTACGGTTCTGGAGAGCAGTACTTC. Amino acids: CASSLMYGSGEQYF.

This sequence joins TRBV7-2 and TRBJ2-2; a weak D match, TRBD2 (5 bases). Germline assignment: CDR1 SGHTA and CDR2 FQGNSA. V lost 3 bases and J 4 bases, leaving 12 bases between the germline ends. The CDR3 is 15 amino acids. CDR3 sequence reads: CASSFWAGPTGELFF. CDR3 in DNA: TGTGCCAGCAGCTTCTGGGCGGGTCCCACCGGGGAGCTGTTTTTT.

The rearrangement uses TRBV7-9 and TRBJ2-1; D gene unclear. Germline V gene data show CDR1 as SEHNR and CDR2 as FQNEAQ (reference sequence). Trimming stripped 1 base from V and 0 bases from J, with 10 bases between. CDR3 length equals 16 residues. CDR3 coding DNA: TGTGCCAGCAGCTTAGGTCTGACACTCTCCTACAATGAGCAGTTCTTC. It specifies CASSLGLTLSYNEQFF.

This chain uses TRBV6-4 with TRBJ2-1; weak D call: TRBD2 (5 bases). CDR3 length: 14 amino acids. The germline CDR1 and CDR2 sequences are MRHNA and SNTAGT. The V end lost 3 bases, the J end lost 6 bases, and 12 bases lay between the germline ends. In DNA, the CDR3 is TGTGCCAGCAGTGAGGGAGTAGTGGGCAATGAGCAGTTCTTC. This gives the protein CASSEGVVGNEQFF.

This chain links TRBV9 with TRBJ2-4; D uncertain. The V gene's germline CDR1 is SGDLS and CDR2 YYNGEE. This CDR3 is 16 amino acids long. V was cut by 3 bases and J by 0 bases, with 13 bases left in between. The CDR3 loop reads CASSAFQDLAKNIQYF. The CDR3 coding sequence is TGTGCCAGCAGCGCGTTTCAGGATCTAGCCAAAAACATTCAGTACTTC.

The chain's CDR3 is CSVSDRGLSEAFF. The CDR3, as DNA: TGCAGCGTTTCAGACAGGGGGCTATCTGAAGCTTTCTTT. The chain has TRBV29-1 and TRBJ1-1; the match to TRBD1 covers 10 bases. This CDR3 comprises 13 residues. Germline V gives CDR1 SQVTM, CDR2 ANQGSEA. V shed 5 bases, J shed 6 bases, and the junction held 6 bases outside the gene matches.

This clone appeared a few times. The chain couples TRBV19 to TRBJ1-4; a possible D gene is TRBD1 (5 bases). Germline V lookup: CDR1 LNHDA, CDR2 SQIVND (reference sequence). The CDR3 runs 15 residues. V was trimmed by 6 bases and J by 0 bases, leaving 11 bases between them. CDR3 bases: TGTGCCAGTAGGGCAGGGCTTGCAACTAATGAAAAACTGTTTTTT. The encoded protein is CASRAGLATNEKLFF.

The chain is built from TRBV18 and TRBJ2-5; TRBD1 aligns across 8 bases. The V segment lost 6 bases and the J segment 2 bases; nucleotides outside the gene matches: 8. The length of the CDR3 is 15 residues. CDR1 is KGHSH and CDR2 is LQKENI in the germline V gene. CDR3 sequence reads: CASSGIDRGQETQYF. CDR3 in DNA: TGTGCCAGCTCCGGGATCGACAGGGGACAAGAGACCCAGTACTTC. Filled out from reference TRBV18 and TRBJ2-5, the complete variable domain reads NAGVMQNPRHLVRRRGQEARLRCSPMKGHSHVYWYRQLPEEGLKFMVYLQKENIIDESGMPKERFSAEFPKEGPSILRIQQVVRGDSAAYFCASSGIDRGQETQYFGPGTRLLVL.

The V call is TRBV28, the J call TRBJ1-5, with D unresolved. Germline CDR1 MDHEN, CDR2 SYDVKM. Trimming took 8 bases from V and 9 from J, leaving 14 bases between them. The CDR3 spans 12 residues. The CDR3: CASLSAGGPQHF. For the CDR3, the DNA is TGTGCCAGCTTAAGCGCAGGAGGGCCCCAGCATTTT.

The rearrangement links TRBV18 to TRBJ1-2; 7 bases line up with TRBD1. The CDR3 contains 13 residues. The V gene end was trimmed by 4 bases and the J gene end by 2 bases; junction bases not matched to a gene: 1. The germline V gene encodes CDR1 KGHSH and CDR2 LQKENI. CDR3 bases: TGTGCCAGCTCACAGGGACAGAACTATGGCTACACCTTC. This sequence encodes CASSQGQNYGYTF.